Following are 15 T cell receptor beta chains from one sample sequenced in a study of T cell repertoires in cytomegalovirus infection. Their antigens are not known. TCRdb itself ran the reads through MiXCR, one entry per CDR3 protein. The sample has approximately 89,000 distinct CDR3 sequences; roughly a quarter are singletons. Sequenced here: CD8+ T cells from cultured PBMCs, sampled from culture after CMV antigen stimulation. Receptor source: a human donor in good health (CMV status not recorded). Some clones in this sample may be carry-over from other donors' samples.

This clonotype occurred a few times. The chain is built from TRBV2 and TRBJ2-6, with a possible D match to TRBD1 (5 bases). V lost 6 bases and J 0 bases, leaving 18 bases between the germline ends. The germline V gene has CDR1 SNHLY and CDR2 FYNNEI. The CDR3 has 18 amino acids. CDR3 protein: CASRRATGFVSGANVLTF. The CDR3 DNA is TGTGCCAGCAGAAGGGCCACAGGATTCGTCTCTGGGGCCAACGTCCTGACTTTC.

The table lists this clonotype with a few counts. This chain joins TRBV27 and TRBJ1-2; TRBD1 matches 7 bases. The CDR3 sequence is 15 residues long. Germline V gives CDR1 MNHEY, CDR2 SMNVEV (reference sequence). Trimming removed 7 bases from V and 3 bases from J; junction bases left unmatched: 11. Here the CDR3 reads CASKNGTALHYGYTF. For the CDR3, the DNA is TGTGCCAGCAAGAACGGGACAGCCCTTCACTATGGCTACACCTTC.

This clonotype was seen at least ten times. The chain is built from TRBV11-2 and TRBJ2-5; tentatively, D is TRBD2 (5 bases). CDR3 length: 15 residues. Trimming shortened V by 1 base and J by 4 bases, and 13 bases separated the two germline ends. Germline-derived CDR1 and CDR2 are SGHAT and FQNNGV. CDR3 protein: CASSLVDLGGETQYF. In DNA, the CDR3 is TGTGCCAGCAGCTTAGTAGACCTAGGAGGAGAGACCCAGTACTTC.

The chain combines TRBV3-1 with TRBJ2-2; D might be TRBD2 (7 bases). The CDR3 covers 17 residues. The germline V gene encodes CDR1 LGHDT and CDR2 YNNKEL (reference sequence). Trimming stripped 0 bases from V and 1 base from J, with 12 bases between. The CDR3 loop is CASSQEAGGLNTGELFF. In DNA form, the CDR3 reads TGTGCCAGCAGCCAAGAGGCCGGGGGGCTGAACACCGGGGAGCTGTTTTTT. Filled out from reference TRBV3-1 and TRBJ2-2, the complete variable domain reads DTAVSQTPKYLVTQMGNDKSIKCEQNLGHDTMYWYKQDSKKFLKIMFSYNNKELIINETVPNRFSPKSPDKAHLNLHINSLELGDSAVYFCASSQEAGGLNTGELFFGEGSRLTVL.

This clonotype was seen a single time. The CDR3 reads CASRGEETQYF. For the CDR3, the DNA is TGTGCCAGCAGGGGGGAAGAGACCCAGTACTTC. The genes are TRBV11-3 and TRBJ2-5, with D perhaps given as TRBD1 or TRBD2 (5 bases each). This CDR3 spans 11 amino acids. From germline, CDR1 is SGHNT and CDR2 YENEEA. Trimming stripped 6 bases from V and 3 bases from J, with 5 bases between.

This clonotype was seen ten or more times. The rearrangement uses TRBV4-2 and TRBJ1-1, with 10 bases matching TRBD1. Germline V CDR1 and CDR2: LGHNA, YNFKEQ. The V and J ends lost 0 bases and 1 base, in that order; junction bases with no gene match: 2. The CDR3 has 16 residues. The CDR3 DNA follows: TGTGCCAGCAGCCAAGATAGGACAGGGGGGAACACTGAAGCTTTCTTT. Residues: CASSQDRTGGNTEAFF.

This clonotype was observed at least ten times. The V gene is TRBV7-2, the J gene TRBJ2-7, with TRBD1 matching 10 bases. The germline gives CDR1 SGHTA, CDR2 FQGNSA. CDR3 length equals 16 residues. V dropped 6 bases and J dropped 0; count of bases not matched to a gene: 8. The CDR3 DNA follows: TGTGCCAGCAGTCTGAACCGACAGGGGGCCTCCTACGAGCAGTACTTC. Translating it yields CASSLNRQGASYEQYF.

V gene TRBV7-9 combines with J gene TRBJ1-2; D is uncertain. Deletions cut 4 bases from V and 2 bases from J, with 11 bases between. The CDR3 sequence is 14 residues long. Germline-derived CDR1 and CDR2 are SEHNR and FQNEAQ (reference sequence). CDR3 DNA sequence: TGTGCCAGCAGCTCGACAATGGGCAACTATGGCTACACCTTC. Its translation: CASSSTMGNYGYTF.

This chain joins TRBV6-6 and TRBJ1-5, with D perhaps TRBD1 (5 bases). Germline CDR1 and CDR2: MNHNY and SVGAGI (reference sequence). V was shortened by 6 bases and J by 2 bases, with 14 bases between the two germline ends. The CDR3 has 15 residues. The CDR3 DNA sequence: TGTGCCAGCAGAAATGGCCAGGGAGGCAATCAGCCCCAGCATTTT. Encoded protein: CASRNGQGGNQPQHF.

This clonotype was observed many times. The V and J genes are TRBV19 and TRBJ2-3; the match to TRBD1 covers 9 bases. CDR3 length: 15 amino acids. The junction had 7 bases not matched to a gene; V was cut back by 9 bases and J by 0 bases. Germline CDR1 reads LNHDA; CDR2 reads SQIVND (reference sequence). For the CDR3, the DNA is TGTGCCAGCTCATGGGACAGGGCTAGCACAGATACGCAGTATTTT. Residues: CASSWDRASTDTQYF.

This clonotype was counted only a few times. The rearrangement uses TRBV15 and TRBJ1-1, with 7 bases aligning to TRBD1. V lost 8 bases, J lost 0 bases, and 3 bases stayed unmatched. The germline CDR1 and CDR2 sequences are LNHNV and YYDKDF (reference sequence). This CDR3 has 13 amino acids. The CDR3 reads CATSTGMNTEAFF. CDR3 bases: TGTGCCACCTCGACAGGGATGAACACTGAAGCTTTCTTT.

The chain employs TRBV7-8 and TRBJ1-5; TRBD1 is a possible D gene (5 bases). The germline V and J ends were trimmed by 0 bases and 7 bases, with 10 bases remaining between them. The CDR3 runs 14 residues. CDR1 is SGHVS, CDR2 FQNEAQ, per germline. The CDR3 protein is CASSLAGVTQPQHF. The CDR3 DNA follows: TGTGCCAGCAGCTTAGCAGGGGTTACGCAGCCCCAGCATTTT.

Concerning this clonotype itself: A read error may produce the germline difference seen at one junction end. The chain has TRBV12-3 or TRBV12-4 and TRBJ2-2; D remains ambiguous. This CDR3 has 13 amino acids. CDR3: CANSPVNTGELFF. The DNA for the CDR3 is TGTGCCAACAGTCCCGTGAACACCGGGGAGCTGTTTTTT.

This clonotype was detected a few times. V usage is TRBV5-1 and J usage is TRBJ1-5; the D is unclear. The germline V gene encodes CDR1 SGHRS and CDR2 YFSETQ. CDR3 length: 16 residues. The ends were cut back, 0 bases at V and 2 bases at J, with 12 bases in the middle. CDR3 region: CASSLDPWQGNQPQHF. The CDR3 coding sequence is TGCGCCAGCAGCTTGGACCCCTGGCAGGGCAATCAGCCCCAGCATTTT. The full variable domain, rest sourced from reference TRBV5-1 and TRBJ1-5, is KAGVTQTPRYLIKTRGQQVTLSCSPISGHRSVSWYQQTPGQGLQFLFEYFSETQRNKGNFPGRFSGRQFSNSRSEMNVSTLELGDSALYLCASSLDPWQGNQPQHFGDGTRLSIL.

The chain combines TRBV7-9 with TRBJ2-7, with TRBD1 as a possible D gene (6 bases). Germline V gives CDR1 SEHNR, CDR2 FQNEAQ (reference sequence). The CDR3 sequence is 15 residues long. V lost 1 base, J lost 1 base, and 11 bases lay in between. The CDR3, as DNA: TGTGCCAGCAGCTTAGTGGACAGCCAGTCCTACGAGCAGTACTTC. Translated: CASSLVDSQSYEQYF.